The sequence of this T cell receptor beta chain was determined in a study of T cells in Graves' hyperthyroidism and ophthalmopathy. General study findings and limits: Blood also carried most thyroid clonotypes expanded above 0.001.

RNA transcripts served as the template for amplifying TCR beta CDR3 regions. A first-round RT-PCR of the TCR CDR3 used the HTBI primer set. From the multiplex PCR reads, TCRdb called clonotypes with MiXCR, one entry per CDR3 protein. Among about 360,000 distinct CDR3 sequences listed, 13% were seen once. V was pared by 1 base and J by 3 bases, with 10 bases between. CDR3 length: 14 amino acids. CDR1 SGHAT and CDR2 FQNNGV come from the germline V gene. This clonotype has at least ten counts. No antigen is known for it. The sample was blood. The genes are TRBV11-2 and TRBJ2-7; unclear D gene. The sequence derives from a woman under 30 with Graves' hyperthyroidism. The CDR3 spells CASSLAVSFYEQYF. CDR3 coding DNA: TGTGCCAGCAGCTTAGCCGTCAGCTTCTACGAGCAGTACTTC.